This T cell receptor (beta chain) was identified in a study of regulatory T cells in long-lasting Graves disease. This clonotype has a count of ten or more. Investigators prepared the TCR beta libraries by applying iRepertoire HTBI primers and Arm-PCR of CDR3 regions. TCRdb fed the multiplex PCR reads into MiXCR, producing one record per CDR3 protein. The sample holds 400,000 to 650,000 distinct CDR3 sequences, around 15% seen once. Time point here: newly diagnosed GD, antithyroid drugs for less than 3 months. There was RNA extracted from PBMCs, and the TCR library was made from it. There are 15 residues in the CDR3. Germline V gene data show CDR1 as SGHAT and CDR2 as FQNNGV. The germline V and J ends were trimmed by 1 base and 2 bases, with 12 bases remaining between them. This same sample was also taken into another study, of T cells in Graves' hyperthyroidism and ophthalmopathy.

The chain has TRBV11-2 and TRBJ2-7; tentatively, D is TRBD2 (7 bases). This sequence was found in a middle-aged woman with Graves disease. The sample here was peripheral blood mononuclear cells (PBMCs), taken at new diagnosis, from a patient treated with antithyroid drugs. CDR3 in amino acids: CASSLAAGATYEQYF. DNA for the CDR3: TGTGCCAGCAGCTTAGCGGCGGGGGCGACCTACGAGCAGTACTTC.